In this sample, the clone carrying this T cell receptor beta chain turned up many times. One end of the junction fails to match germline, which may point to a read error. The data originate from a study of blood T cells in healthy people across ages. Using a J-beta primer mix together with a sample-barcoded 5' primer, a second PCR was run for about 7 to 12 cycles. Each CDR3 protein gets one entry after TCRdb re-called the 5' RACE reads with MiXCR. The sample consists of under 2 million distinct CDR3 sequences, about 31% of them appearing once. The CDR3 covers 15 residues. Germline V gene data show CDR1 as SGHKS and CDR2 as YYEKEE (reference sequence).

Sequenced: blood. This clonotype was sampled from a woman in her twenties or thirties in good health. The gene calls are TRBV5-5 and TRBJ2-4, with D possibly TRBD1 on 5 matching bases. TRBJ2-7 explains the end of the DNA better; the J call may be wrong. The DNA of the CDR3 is TGTGCCAGCAGTCGGGCGGCAGGGAAGTCCTCCGAGCAGTACTTC. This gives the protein CASSRAAGKSSEQYF.